The 3 T cell receptor beta chains below come from one sample, sequenced in a study of T cells in Graves' hyperthyroidism and ophthalmopathy. Amplification of TCR beta CDR3 regions used RNA as the template. During a first-round RT-PCR of the TCR CDR3, the HTBI primer set was used. TCRdb re-called the multiplex PCR reads through MiXCR, storing one row per CDR3 protein. The table lists around 350,000 distinct CDR3 sequences, around 14% of them singletons. The sequenced sample consisted of blood. These receptor sequences come from a woman under 30 with Graves' hyperthyroidism.

In its sample, this clonotype was seen many times. The rearrangement joins TRBV6-1 to TRBJ2-7; no clear D gene. The V and J ends lost 4 bases and 2 bases respectively, with 6 bases between them. Germline V gene lookup returns CDR1 MNHNS and CDR2 SASEGT. The CDR3 runs 12 residues. CDR3 sequence: CASSAGAYEQYF. The DNA for the CDR3 is TGTGCCAGCAGTGCGGGCGCCTACGAGCAGTACTTC.

V gene TRBV6-1 combines with J gene TRBJ2-7; tentative D call: TRBD1 (5 bases). Trimming removed 6 bases at V and 1 base at J, with 13 bases between. CDR1 is MNHNS, CDR2 SASEGT, per germline. The CDR3 loop spans 14 amino acids. This CDR3 reads CASRREGDSYEQYF. The CDR3 DNA reads as TGTGCCAGCAGACGAGAAGGGGATTCCTACGAGCAGTACTTC.

This clonotype was counted many times. This chain links TRBV11-3 with TRBJ1-1; the D gene is possibly TRBD1 (6 bases). The length of the CDR3 is 14 residues. V was pared by 5 bases and J by 5 bases, with 15 bases between. Germline-derived CDR1 and CDR2 are SGHNT and YENEEA. The CDR3 spells CASSPGVGRTEAFF. As DNA, the CDR3 is TGTGCCAGCAGCCCAGGGGTAGGAAGGACTGAAGCTTTCTTT.